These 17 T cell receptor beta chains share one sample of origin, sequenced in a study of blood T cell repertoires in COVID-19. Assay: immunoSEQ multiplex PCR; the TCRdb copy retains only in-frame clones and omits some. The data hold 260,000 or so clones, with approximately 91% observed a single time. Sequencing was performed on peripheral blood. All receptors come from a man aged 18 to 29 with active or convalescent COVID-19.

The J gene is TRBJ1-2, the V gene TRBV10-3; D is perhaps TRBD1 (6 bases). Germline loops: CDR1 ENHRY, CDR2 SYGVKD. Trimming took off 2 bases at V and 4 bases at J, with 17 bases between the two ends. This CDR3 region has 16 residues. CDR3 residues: CAISENDRTNPYGYTF. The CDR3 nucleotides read TGTGCCATCAGTGAGAATGACAGGACGAATCCCTATGGCTACACCTTC.

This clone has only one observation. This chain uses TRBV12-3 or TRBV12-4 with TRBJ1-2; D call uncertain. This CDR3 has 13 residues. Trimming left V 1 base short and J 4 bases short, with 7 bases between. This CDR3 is CASSLDRIYGYTF. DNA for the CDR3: TGTGCCAGCAGTTTAGACAGAATCTATGGCTACACCTTC.

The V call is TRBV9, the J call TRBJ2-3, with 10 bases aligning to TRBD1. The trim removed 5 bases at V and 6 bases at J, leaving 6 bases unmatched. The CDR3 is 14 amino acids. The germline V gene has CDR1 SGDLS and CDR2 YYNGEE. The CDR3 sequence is CASSATGGGDTQYF. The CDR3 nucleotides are TGTGCCAGCAGTGCGACAGGGGGCGGGGATACGCAGTATTTT.

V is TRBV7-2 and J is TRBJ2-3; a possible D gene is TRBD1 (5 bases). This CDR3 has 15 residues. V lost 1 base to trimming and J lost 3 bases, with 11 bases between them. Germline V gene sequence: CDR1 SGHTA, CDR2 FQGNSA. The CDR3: CASSLVTAKTDTQYF. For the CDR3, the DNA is TGTGCCAGCAGCTTAGTGACAGCAAAAACAGATACGCAGTATTTT.

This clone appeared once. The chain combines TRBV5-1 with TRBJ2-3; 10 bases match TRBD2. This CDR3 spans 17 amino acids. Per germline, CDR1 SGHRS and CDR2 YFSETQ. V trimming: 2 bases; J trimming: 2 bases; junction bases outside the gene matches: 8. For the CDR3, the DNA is TGCGCCAGCAGCTTTGCAGAGCGGGGGGGCGACACAGATACGCAGTATTTT. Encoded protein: CASSFAERGGDTDTQYF.

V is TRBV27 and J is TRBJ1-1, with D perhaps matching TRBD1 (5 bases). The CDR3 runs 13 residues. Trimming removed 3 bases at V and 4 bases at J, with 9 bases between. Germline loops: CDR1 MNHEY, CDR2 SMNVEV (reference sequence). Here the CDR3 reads CASSLGGGTEAFF. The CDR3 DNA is TGTGCCAGCAGTTTGGGGGGTGGCACTGAAGCTTTCTTT.

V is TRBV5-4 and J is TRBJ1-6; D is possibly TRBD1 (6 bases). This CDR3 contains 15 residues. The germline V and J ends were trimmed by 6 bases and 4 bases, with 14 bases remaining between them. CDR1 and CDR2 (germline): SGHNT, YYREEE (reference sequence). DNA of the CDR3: TGTGCCAGCACCCGGGAGGGGGGTTATAATTCACCCCTCCACTTT. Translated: CASTREGGYNSPLHF.

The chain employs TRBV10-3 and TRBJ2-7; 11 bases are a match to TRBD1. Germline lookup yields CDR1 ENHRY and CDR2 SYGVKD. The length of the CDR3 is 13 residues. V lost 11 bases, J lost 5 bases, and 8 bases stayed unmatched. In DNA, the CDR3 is TGTGCCGTGTGGACAGGGGGCAAAGACGAGCAGTACTTC. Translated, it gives CAVWTGGKDEQYF.

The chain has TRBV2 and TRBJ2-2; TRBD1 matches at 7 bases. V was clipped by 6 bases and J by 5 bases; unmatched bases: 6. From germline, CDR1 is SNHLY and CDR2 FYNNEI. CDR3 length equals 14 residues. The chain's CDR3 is CASSPDRRTGELFF. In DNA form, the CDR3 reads TGTGCCAGCAGCCCGGACAGGAGGACCGGGGAGCTGTTTTTT.

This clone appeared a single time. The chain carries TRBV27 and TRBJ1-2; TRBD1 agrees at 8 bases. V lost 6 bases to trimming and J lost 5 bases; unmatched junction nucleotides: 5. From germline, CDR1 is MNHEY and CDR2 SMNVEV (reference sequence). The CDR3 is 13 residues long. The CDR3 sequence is CASRSTGEYGYTF. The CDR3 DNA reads TGTGCCAGCAGATCGACAGGGGAATATGGCTACACCTTC.

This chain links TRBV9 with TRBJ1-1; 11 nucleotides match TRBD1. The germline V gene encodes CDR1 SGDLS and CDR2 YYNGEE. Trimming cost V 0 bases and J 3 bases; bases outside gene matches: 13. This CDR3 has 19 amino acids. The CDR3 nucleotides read TGTGCCAGCAGCGTAGGACGGGACAGGGGGAAGGATAGGCACACTGAAGCTTTCTTT. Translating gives CASSVGRDRGKDRHTEAFF.

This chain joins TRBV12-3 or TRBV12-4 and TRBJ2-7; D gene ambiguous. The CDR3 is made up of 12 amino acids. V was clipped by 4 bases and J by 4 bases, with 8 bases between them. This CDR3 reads CASSSVSYEQYF. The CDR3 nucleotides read TGTGCCAGCAGTTCAGTCTCTTACGAGCAGTACTTC.

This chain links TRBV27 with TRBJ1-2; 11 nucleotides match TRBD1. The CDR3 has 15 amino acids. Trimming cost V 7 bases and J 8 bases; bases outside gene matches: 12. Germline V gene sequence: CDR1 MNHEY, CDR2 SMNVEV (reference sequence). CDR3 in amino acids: CASTAQGQGARGYTF. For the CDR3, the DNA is TGTGCCAGCACCGCCCAAGGACAGGGGGCTCGGGGCTACACCTTC.

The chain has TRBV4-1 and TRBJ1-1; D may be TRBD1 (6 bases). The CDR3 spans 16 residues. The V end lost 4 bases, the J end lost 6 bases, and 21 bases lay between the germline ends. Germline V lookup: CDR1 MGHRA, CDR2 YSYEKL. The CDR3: CASSLRDTALAAEAFF. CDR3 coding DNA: TGCGCCAGCAGCCTCCGGGACACCGCCCTTGCCGCTGAAGCTTTCTTT.

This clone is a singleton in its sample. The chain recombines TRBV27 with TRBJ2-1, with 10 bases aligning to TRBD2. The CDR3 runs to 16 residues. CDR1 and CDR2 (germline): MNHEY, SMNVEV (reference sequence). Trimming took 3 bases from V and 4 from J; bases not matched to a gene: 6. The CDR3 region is CASSFGAGGLYNEQFF. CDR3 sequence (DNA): TGTGCCAGCAGTTTCGGAGCGGGGGGGTTGTACAATGAGCAGTTCTTC.

The CDR3 spells CASLSSGGHSSYEQYF. CDR3 DNA: TGTGCCAGCCTTTCTAGCGGGGGGCATAGCTCCTACGAGCAGTACTTC. This chain joins TRBV24-1 and TRBJ2-7, with TRBD2 matching over 11 bases. CDR1 and CDR2 from the germline V gene are KGHDR and SFDVKD. Trimming took 11 bases from V and 0 from J; bases not matched to a gene: 11. The CDR3 contains 16 residues.

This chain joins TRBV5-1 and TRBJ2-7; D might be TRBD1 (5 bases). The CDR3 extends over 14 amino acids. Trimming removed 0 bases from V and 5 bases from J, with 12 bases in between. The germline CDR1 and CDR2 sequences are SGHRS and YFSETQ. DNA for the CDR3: TGCGCCAGCAGCTTGGGGGGCCATCAGGACGAGCAGTACTTC. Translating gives CASSLGGHQDEQYF.